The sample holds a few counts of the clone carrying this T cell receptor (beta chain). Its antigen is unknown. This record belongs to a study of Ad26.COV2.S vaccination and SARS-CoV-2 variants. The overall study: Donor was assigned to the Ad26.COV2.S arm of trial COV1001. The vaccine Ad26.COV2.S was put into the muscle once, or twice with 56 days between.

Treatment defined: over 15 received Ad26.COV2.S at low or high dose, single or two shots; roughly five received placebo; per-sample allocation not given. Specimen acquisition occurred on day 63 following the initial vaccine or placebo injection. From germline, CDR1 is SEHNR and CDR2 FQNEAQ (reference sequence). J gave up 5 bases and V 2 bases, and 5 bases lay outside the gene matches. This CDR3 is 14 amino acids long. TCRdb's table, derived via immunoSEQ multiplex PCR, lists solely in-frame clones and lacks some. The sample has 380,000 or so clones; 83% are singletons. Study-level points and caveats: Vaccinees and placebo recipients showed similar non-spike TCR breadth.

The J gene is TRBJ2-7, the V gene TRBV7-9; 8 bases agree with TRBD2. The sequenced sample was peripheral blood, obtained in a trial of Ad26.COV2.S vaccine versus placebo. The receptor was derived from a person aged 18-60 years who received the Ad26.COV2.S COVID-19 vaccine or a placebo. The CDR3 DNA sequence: TGTGCCAGCAGCTTAAGCGGGAGAGAAGACGAGCAGTACTTC. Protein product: CASSLSGREDEQYF.